This record looks at one TCR beta chain sequence and its context. What it recognizes is unknown. The sample comes from a study of T cells in Graves' hyperthyroidism and ophthalmopathy. Lactation, pregnancy, other autoimmune disease or uncontrolled infection led to exclusion of patients. The PBMCs studied were ones that came from 10 ml fresh peripheral blood. General observations from the study: The model predicted ophthalmopathy a median about 6.6 months before onset. A 13 V-J signature model discriminated ophthalmopathy versus stable hyperthyroidism.

The TCR beta CDR3 regions underwent amplification using RNA transcripts as the source. The HTBI primer set served for first-round RT-PCR of the TCR CDR3. TCRdb fed the multiplex PCR reads into MiXCR, producing one record per CDR3 protein. The data contain about 530,000 distinct CDR3 sequences, roughly 17% of them singletons. Germline CDR1 reads LGHDT; CDR2 reads YNNKEL (reference sequence). V was clipped by 4 bases and J by 1 base; unmatched bases: 9. The CDR3 has 17 amino acids. Sequenced material: blood. The chain has TRBV3-1 and TRBJ2-5; 10 bases line up with TRBD2. This TCR was sampled from a woman aged 18 to 35 with Graves' ophthalmopathy. CDR3 amino acids: CASSLIVSGGAQETQYF. The DNA for the CDR3 is TGTGCCAGCAGCCTGATCGTCAGCGGGGGGGCCCAAGAGACCCAGTACTTC.